The T cell receptor (beta chain) under discussion was sequenced for a study of chemoradiotherapy in HPV16-positive cancers. At the level of the study: Candidate HPV-specific T-cell clones and common TCR motifs came from functional assays in two HPV16-positive patients.

Sequencing was performed with immunoSEQ multiplex PCR; in TCRdb, only in-frame clones are kept and a portion is missing. The table includes 2,500 to 3,000 clones, over 65% detected once. The germline V gene encodes CDR1 SGHDN and CDR2 FVKESK. V was trimmed by 1 base and J by 4 bases, leaving 7 bases between them. The CDR3 totals 13 residues. The sequence was obtained from a human donor with HPV-associated anogenital cancer. The specimen comprised tumor tissue, sampled from a patient who underwent chemoradiotherapy. The chain joins TRBV14 to TRBJ1-2; tentative D call: TRBD1 (5 bases). DNA for the CDR3: TGTGCCAGCAGCCAAGGAGACAGCTATGGCTACACCTTC. Translation gives CASSQGDSYGYTF.